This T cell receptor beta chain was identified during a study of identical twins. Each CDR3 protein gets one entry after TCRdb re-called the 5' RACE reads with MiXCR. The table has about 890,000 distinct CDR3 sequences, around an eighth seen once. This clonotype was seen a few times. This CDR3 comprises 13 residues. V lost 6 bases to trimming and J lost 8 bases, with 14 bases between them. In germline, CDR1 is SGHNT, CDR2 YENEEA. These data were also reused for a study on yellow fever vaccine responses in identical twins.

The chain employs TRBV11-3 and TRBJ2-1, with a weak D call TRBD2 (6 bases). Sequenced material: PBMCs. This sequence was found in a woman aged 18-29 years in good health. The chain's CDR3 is CASRVLAVDEQFF. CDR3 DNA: TGTGCCAGCAGAGTATTAGCGGTCGATGAGCAGTTCTTC.